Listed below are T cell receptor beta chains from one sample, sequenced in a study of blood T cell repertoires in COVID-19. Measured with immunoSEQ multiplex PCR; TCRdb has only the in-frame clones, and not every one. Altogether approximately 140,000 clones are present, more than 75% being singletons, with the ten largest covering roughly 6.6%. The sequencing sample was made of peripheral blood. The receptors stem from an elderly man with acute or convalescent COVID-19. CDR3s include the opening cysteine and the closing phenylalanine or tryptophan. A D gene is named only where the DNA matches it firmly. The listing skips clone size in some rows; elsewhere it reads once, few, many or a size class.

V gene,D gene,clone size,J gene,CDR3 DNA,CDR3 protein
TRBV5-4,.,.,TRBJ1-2,TGTGCCAGCAGCTTGGGAGACAGATATGCTAACTATGGCTACACCTTC,CASSLGDRYANYGYTF
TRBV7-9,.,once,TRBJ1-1,TGTGCCAGCAGCTTAACGGGCGCAGGGACTGAAGCTTTCTTT,CASSLTGAGTEAFF
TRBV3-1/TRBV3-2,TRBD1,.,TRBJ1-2,TGTGCCAGCAGCCCAACCGGGGACAGCGATGGCTACACCTTC,CASSPTGDSDGYTF
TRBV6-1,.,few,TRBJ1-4,TGTGCCAGCAGTGAGAGGGCCGTTGAAAAACTGTTTTTT,CASSERAVEKLFF
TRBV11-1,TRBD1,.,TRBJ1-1,TGTGCCAGCCAGGGGGACAGGGCCAGCACTGAAGCTTTCTTT,CASQGDRASTEAFF
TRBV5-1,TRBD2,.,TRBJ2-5,TGCGCCAGCAGTACGACTAGCGGAGAGACCCAGTACTTC,CASSTTSGETQYF
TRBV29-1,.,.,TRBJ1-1,TGCAGCGTTGAATTAGGCAGGGCGAGCACTGAAGCTTTCTTT,CSVELGRASTEAFF
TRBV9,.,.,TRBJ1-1,TGTGCCAGCAGCGTACGTAGGAACACTGAAGCTTTCTTT,CASSVRRNTEAFF
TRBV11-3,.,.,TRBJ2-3,TGTGCCAGCAGCCCCGGAGTTTCTCGCACAGATACGCAGTATTTT,CASSPGVSRTDTQYF
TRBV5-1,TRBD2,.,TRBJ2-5,TGCGCCAGCAGCTCAATAGCGGGGGGGCCTCTAGAGACCCAGTACTTC,CASSSIAGGPLETQYF
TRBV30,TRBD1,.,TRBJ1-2,TGTGCCTGGAGCCCAGGGGGCCACTATGGCTACACCTTC,CAWSPGGHYGYTF
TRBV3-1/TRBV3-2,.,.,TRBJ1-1,TGTGCCAGCAGGCTTTTGGGGCGAATGAACACTGAAGCTTTCTTT,CASRLLGRMNTEAFF
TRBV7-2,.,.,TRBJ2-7,TGTGCCAGCAGCTCCCGGACTGGAAGCTCCTACGAGCAGTACTTC,CASSSRTGSSYEQYF
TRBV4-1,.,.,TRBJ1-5,TGCGCCAGCAGCCAACAAGAGAATCAGCCCCAGCATTTT,CASSQQENQPQHF
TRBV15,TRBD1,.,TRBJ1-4,TGTGCCACCAGCGCCCTCGGAAGGACAGGGCCTAATGAAAAACTGTTTTTT,CATSALGRTGPNEKLFF
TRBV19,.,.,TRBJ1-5,TGTGCCAGTAGCAGCGTAGGGGGGGGCAATCAGCCCCAGCATTTT,CASSSVGGGNQPQHF
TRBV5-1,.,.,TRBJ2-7,TGCGCCAGCAGCTTAGGGGACATCCGGCCTGACGAGCAGTACTTC,CASSLGDIRPDEQYF
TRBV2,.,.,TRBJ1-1,TGTGCCAGCAGTGAAGCCCAGGTAAGGGGCACTGAAGCTTTCTTT,CASSEAQVRGTEAFF
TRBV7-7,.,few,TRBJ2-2,TGTGCCAGCAGCTTAGTGGTGGGAGAGGGTTCCGGGGAGCTGTTTTTT,CASSLVVGEGSGELFF
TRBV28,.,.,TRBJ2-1,TGTGCCAGCAACACCCCGGGCTCCTACAATGAGCAGTTCTTC,CASNTPGSYNEQFF
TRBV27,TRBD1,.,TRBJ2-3,TGTGCCAGCAGAAAAGGACAGGGTCTACCAGATACGCAGTATTTT,CASRKGQGLPDTQYF
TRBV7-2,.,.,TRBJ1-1,TGTGCCAGCAGAATATCGGTAGGGGGTCGGACTGAAGCTTTCTTT,CASRISVGGRTEAFF
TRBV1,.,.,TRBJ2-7,TGCACCAGCAGCCACGATGGACTAGCGGGACGCTCCGAGCAGTACTTC,CTSSHDGLAGRSEQYF
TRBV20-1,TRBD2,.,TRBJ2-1,TGCAGTGCTAGTTTAGCGGGGGGGAGTAATGAGCAGTTCTTC,CSASLAGGSNEQFF
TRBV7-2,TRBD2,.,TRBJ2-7,TGTGCCAGCAGCTCAGTAGCGGGAGGAGTCTACGAGCAGTACTTC,CASSSVAGGVYEQYF
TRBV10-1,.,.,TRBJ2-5,TGCGCCAGCAGTGGCGATAGCGGCAAGACCCAGTACTTC,CASSGDSGKTQYF
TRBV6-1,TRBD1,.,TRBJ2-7,TGTGCCAGCAGGGAACAAACAGGGGCTGCTAGAAACGAGCAGTACTTC,CASREQTGAARNEQYF
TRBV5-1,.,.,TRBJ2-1,TGCGCCAGCAGCTTGCTTCCCCCAGACAATGAGCAGTTCTTC,CASSLLPPDNEQFF
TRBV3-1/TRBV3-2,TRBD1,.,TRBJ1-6,TGTGCCAGCAGCAGAGGGACAGGTGGTAATTCACCCCTCCACTTT,CASSRGTGGNSPLHF
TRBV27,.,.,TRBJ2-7,TGTGCCAGCAGTTTGACTAGTATGTACGAGGAGCAGTACTTC,CASSLTSMYEEQYF
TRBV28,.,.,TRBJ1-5,TGTGCCAGCAGTTCCGTGGACAACGATAGCAATCAGCCCCAGCATTTT,CASSSVDNDSNQPQHF
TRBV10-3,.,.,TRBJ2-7,TGTGCCACGCAAGCAGGGGCCCCCTACGAGCAGTACTTC,CATQAGAPYEQYF
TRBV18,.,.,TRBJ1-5,TGTGCCAGCTCACCCCCCGGGGGGGCTCAGCCCCAGCATTTT,CASSPPGGAQPQHF
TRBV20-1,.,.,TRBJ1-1,TGCAGTGCCCGACAGTTGGCTGAAGCTTTCTTT,CSARQLAEAFF
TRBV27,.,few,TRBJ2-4,TGTGCCAGCAGTTTAATGTCCGGAGACGGAAACATTCAGTACTTC,CASSLMSGDGNIQYF
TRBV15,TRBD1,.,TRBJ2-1,TGTGCCACCAGCTTATACAGGGGGCTCTGGAATGAGCAGTTCTTC,CATSLYRGLWNEQFF
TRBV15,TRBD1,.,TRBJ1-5,TGTGCCACCAGCAGGGAGGGACAGGGGGCTTATCAGCCCCAGCATTTT,CATSREGQGAYQPQHF
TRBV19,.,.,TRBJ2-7,TGTGCCAGTAGTCCGAGGCGTGGCGGTCGTCCCTACGAGCAGTACTTC,CASSPRRGGRPYEQYF
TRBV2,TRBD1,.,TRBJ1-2,TGTGCCAGCAGTAGGACAGGGCCGAGAGGCTATGGCTACACCTTC,CASSRTGPRGYGYTF
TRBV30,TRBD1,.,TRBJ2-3,TGTGCCTGGAGAGGACAGGGGGCAGGGGCAGATACGCAGTATTTT,CAWRGQGAGADTQYF
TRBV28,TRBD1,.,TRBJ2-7,TGTGCCAGCAGACCCCCAGGGGGCGAGCAGTACTTC,CASRPPGGEQYF
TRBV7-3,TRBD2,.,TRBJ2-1,TGTGCCAGCAGCTTAGGTAGCGGGAGCCCCAATGAGCAGTTCTTC,CASSLGSGSPNEQFF
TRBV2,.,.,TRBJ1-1,TGTGCCAGCAGTGAGGCCAGGGCTTCTCCTGAAGCTTTCTTT,CASSEARASPEAFF
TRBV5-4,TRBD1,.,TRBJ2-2,TGTGCCAGCAGCCTTGGCCTGGGACAGGGGGCGATTGTGGAGCTGTTTTTT,CASSLGLGQGAIVELFF
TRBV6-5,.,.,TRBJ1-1,TGTGCCAGCAGACAACACATGAACACTGAAGCTTTCTTT,CASRQHMNTEAFF
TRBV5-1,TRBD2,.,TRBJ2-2,TGCGCCAGCAGTAGGACTAGCGGGGGGGCCTCGAACACCAGGGAGCTGTTTTTT,CASSRTSGGASNTRELFF
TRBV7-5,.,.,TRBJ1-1,TGTGCCAGAAGCCCCCGGACAGGGGATCCTTCGAACACTGAAGCTTTCTTT,CARSPRTGDPSNTEAFF
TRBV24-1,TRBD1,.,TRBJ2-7,TGTGCCACCAGTGACTCGACAGGGGGCTACGAGCAGTACTTC,CATSDSTGGYEQYF
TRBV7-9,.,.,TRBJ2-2,TGTGCCAGCAGCTCTGACGGGTACACCGGGGAGCTGTTTTTT,CASSSDGYTGELFF
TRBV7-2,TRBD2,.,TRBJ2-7,TGTGCCAGCAAGCGGGAATACGAGCAGTACTTC,CASKREYEQYF
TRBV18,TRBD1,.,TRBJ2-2,TGTGCCAGCTCACCAGGTCAGGGGGCGACCGGGGAGCTGTTTTTT,CASSPGQGATGELFF
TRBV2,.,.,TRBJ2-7,TGTGCCAGCAGCCTAACCTACGAGCAGTACTTC,CASSLTYEQYF
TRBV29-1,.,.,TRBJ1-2,TGCAGCGTTGATGGGCGCGACCGGGAATCAAACTATGGCTACACCTTC,CSVDGRDRESNYGYTF
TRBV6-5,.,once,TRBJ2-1,TGTGCCAGCAATTCCTTCGCGGGCTCCTACAATGAGCAGTTCTTC,CASNSFAGSYNEQFF
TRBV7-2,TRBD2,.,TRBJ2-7,TGTGCCAGCAGCTTGGGACTAGCGAACCCCTACGAGCAGTACTTC,CASSLGLANPYEQYF
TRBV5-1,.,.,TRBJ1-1,TGCGCCAGCAGCCGGGAGACCGAGAACACTGAAGCTTTCTTT,CASSRETENTEAFF
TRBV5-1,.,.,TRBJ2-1,TGCGCCAGCAGCTTGGTGGCTAGCACCGACAATGAGCAGTTCTTC,CASSLVASTDNEQFF
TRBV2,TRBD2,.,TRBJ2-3,TGTGCCAGCAGACGGGAGGCGGGGGGATTCGATACGCAGTATTTT,CASRREAGGFDTQYF
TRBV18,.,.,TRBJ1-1,TGTGCCAGCTCACTAGATCTCAACACTGAAGCTTTCTTT,CASSLDLNTEAFF